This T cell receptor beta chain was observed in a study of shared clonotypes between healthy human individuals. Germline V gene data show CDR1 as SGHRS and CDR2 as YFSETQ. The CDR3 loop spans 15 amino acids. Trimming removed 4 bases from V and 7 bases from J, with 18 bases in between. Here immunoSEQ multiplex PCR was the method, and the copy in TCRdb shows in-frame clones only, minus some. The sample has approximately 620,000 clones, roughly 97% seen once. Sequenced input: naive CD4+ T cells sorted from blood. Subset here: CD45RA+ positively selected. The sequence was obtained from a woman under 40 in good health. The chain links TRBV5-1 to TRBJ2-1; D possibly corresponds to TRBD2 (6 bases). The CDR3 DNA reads TGCGCCAGCAGCCCCCTCGGCGGGGAGTTGAATGAGCAGTTCTTC. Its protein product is CASSPLGGELNEQFF.